Shown below are 17 T cell receptor beta chains from a single sample sequenced in a study of beta chain features in type 1 diabetes. Every bit of the isolated RNA underwent reverse transcription, so sequencing read expressed TCRB transcripts. The repertoire was sequenced with immunoSEQ multiplex PCR; TCRdb's copy has only in-frame clones and lacks some. The sample has fewer than 25,000 clones; roughly three quarters are singletons. The sequencing input was Tregs from blood. The source is a woman aged 40 to 50 in good health.

This clone was seen only once. This chain uses TRBV6-5 with TRBJ2-5; D perhaps matches TRBD2 (7 bases). Trimming pared 4 bases from V and 4 bases from J, leaving 13 bases between. Germline V gene lookup returns CDR1 MNHEY and CDR2 SVGAGI. This CDR3 contains 14 residues. The CDR3: CASSSLGGRETQYF. CDR3 nucleotide sequence: TGTGCCAGCAGTTCCCTCGGGGGGCGAGAGACCCAGTACTTC.

V is TRBV2 and J is TRBJ2-1, with D tentatively TRBD2 (5 bases). This CDR3 is built from 15 residues. The V end lost 7 bases, the J end lost 0 bases, and 13 bases lay between the germline ends. Germline assignment: CDR1 SNHLY and CDR2 FYNNEI. The CDR3 nucleotides are TGTGCCAGCATGAGGGCCGCGGGCTCCTACAATGAGCAGTTCTTC. As protein: CASMRAAGSYNEQFF.

This clone is deemed medium-sized (0.01 to 0.1%). The chain links TRBV5-6 to TRBJ1-2, with 9 bases aligning to TRBD1. This CDR3 comprises 16 residues. CDR1 and CDR2 (germline): SGHDT, YYEEEE. V trimming: 4 bases; J trimming: 7 bases; junction bases outside the gene matches: 14. The CDR3 here is CASSPGTGKSVFGYTF. The CDR3 DNA is TGTGCCAGCAGCCCCGGGACAGGGAAAAGTGTGTTTGGCTACACCTTC.

The V gene is TRBV11-2, the J gene TRBJ2-3; 9 nucleotides align to TRBD2. Germline V gene data show CDR1 as SGHAT and CDR2 as FQNNGV. This CDR3 is built from 17 residues. V shed 2 bases and J 3 bases; nucleotides not matched to a gene: 9. The CDR3 sequence: CASSLLQAGGGTDTQYF. Written as DNA, the CDR3 is TGTGCCAGCAGCTTACTTCAAGCGGGGGGAGGGACAGATACGCAGTATTTT.

There are a few counts of this clone. This chain joins TRBV10-3 and TRBJ2-7; a weak D match, TRBD2 (5 bases). Germline CDR1 ENHRY, CDR2 SYGVKD. This CDR3 is built from 12 residues. V was clipped by 10 bases and J by 0 bases, with 10 bases between them. The CDR3 DNA follows: TGTGCCAGCGGGTTGAGCTCCTACGAGCAGTACTTC. As protein: CASGLSSYEQYF.

The CDR3 region is CASSLATSGGRTDTQYF. CDR3 nucleotide sequence: TGTGCCAGCAGCTTAGCGACTAGCGGGGGCCGCACAGATACGCAGTATTTT. J is TRBJ2-3 and V is TRBV7-9; 12 bases are a match to TRBD2. Germline V gene lookup returns CDR1 SEHNR and CDR2 FQNEAQ (reference sequence). The CDR3 consists of 17 residues. Trimming at V came to 0 bases and at J to 1 base, leaving 2 bases not matched to a gene.

This chain joins TRBV6-5 and TRBJ1-1, with D possibly being TRBD1 (5 bases). Trimming removed 1 base from V and 8 bases from J, with 14 bases in between. This CDR3 contains 14 residues. Germline V gives CDR1 MNHEY, CDR2 SVGAGI. The chain's CDR3 is CASSYLSGVGEAFF. CDR3 DNA sequence: TGTGCCAGCAGTTACTTGTCGGGGGTAGGGGAAGCTTTCTTT.

This clone was observed once. The gene calls are TRBV5-8 and TRBJ1-2; D is possibly TRBD1 (6 bases). The V end lost 4 bases, the J end lost 4 bases, and 14 bases lay between the germline ends. The CDR3 has 14 amino acids. Germline V gene data show CDR1 as SGHTS and CDR2 as YDEGEE. CDR3 coding DNA: TGTGCCAGCAGCCGAACACAGGGCCTCTATGGCTACACCTTC. Translation: CASSRTQGLYGYTF.

This clone was observed a handful of times. The chain carries TRBV11-2 and TRBJ2-7, with D perhaps matching TRBD2 (6 bases). Germline CDR1 is SGHAT and CDR2 is FQNNGV. The CDR3 extends over 13 amino acids. Trimming removed 8 bases from V and 2 bases from J, with 13 bases in between. The CDR3 is CASGRTDTYEQYF. DNA for the CDR3: TGTGCCAGCGGGAGGACGGACACCTACGAGCAGTACTTC.

This sequence joins TRBV5-1 and TRBJ2-3, with D perhaps TRBD2 (6 bases). This CDR3 region has 18 residues. Germline CDR1 is SGHRS and CDR2 is YFSETQ. Trimming stripped 0 bases from V and 0 bases from J, with 17 bases between. CDR3 in amino acids: CASSLGFAGTTSTDTQYF. The CDR3 DNA follows: TGCGCCAGCAGCTTGGGATTCGCGGGGACGACTAGCACAGATACGCAGTATTTT.

V usage is TRBV2 and J usage is TRBJ1-6; 12 nucleotides align to TRBD1. Germline V gene lookup returns CDR1 SNHLY and CDR2 FYNNEI. J gave up 9 bases and V 8 bases, and 8 bases lay outside the gene matches. The CDR3 runs to 15 residues. The CDR3 reads CASLRDRGLGSPLHF. CDR3 bases: TGTGCCAGCCTCCGGGACAGGGGGCTGGGTTCACCCCTCCACTTT.

The chain links TRBV11-2 to TRBJ1-6; 7 positions agree with TRBD1. Germline V gene lookup returns CDR1 SGHAT and CDR2 FQNNGV. The CDR3 runs to 16 residues. Germline trimming cut 1 base from V and 10 bases from J; bases unmatched to any gene: 10. Here the CDR3 reads CASSLGTGLLRSPLHF. CDR3 bases: TGTGCCAGCAGCTTAGGGACAGGACTTCTTAGGTCACCCCTCCACTTT.

This chain uses TRBV10-3 with TRBJ2-2; 7 positions agree with TRBD2. With 4 bases clipped from V and 2 bases from J, the junction kept 7 bases outside the gene matches. Germline CDR1 ENHRY, CDR2 SYGVKD. The CDR3 spans 16 residues. CDR3 residues: CAISVAGGYNTGELFF. The CDR3 DNA reads TGTGCCATCAGTGTAGCCGGGGGGTACAACACCGGGGAGCTGTTTTTT.

This clone turned up a few times. Written as DNA, the CDR3 is TGTGCCAGCAGTTACTCAGGGAGCGGGGGAACCTACGAGCAGTACTTC. Encoded protein: CASSYSGSGGTYEQYF. The chain links TRBV6-5 to TRBJ2-7, with 8 bases matching TRBD2. V trimming: 0 bases; J trimming: 2 bases; junction bases outside the gene matches: 6. This CDR3 has 16 residues. Germline V lookup: CDR1 MNHEY, CDR2 SVGAGI.

This sequence joins TRBV6-5 and TRBJ2-7, with TRBD2 identical over 10 bases. The CDR3 totals 14 residues. From germline, CDR1 is MNHEY and CDR2 SVGAGI. J was trimmed by 4 bases and V by 6 bases; bases with no gene match: 6. The CDR3 nucleotides read TGTGCCAGCAGCCCATCTAGCGGGGGTTACGAGCAGTACTTC. Protein: CASSPSSGGYEQYF.

This clone was seen once. The chain carries TRBV19 and TRBJ1-1; D unclear. The germline V gene has CDR1 LNHDA and CDR2 SQIVND (reference sequence). V was shortened by 2 bases and J by 1 base, with 5 bases between the two germline ends. CDR3 length equals 13 residues. The DNA for the CDR3 is TGTGCCAGTAGTATACTAGGGAACACTGAAGCTTTCTTT. Protein sequence: CASSILGNTEAFF.

The chain employs TRBV2 and TRBJ1-1; a possible D gene is TRBD1 (6 bases). Germline loops: CDR1 SNHLY, CDR2 FYNNEI. This CDR3 has 12 residues. V was pared by 8 bases and J by 6 bases, with 13 bases between. The CDR3 DNA reads as TGTGCCAGCTCAAAGACAGGATCTGAAGCTTTCTTT. Translation gives CASSKTGSEAFF.